Following are 14 T cell receptor beta chains from one sample sequenced in a study of T cell responses to AZD1222 COVID-19 vaccine. The protocol was immunoSEQ multiplex PCR, while the TCRdb copy is restricted to in-frame clones and leaves out a portion. The repertoire includes around 88,000 clones, approximately 86% of them detected once, and around 5.5% sits in the top ten. The material was peripheral blood, obtained on day 0 of AZD1222 vaccination. These receptors all come from an adult in good health.

The chain is built from TRBV7-8 and TRBJ1-4; D is uncertain. The CDR3 is made up of 15 amino acids. Deletions cut 0 bases from V and 7 bases from J, with 12 bases between. The germline V gene has CDR1 SGHVS and CDR2 FQNEAQ. CDR3 nucleotides: TGTGCCAGCAGCTTAGCAGGAAGGGATGGTGAAAAACTGTTTTTT. The encoded protein is CASSLAGRDGEKLFF. Full variable domain (remainder filled in from reference TRBV7-8 and TRBJ1-4): GAGVSQSPRYKVAKRGQDVALRCDPISGHVSLFWYQQALGQGPEFLTYFQNEAQLDKSGLPSDRFFAERPEGSVSTLKIQRTQQEDSAVYLCASSLAGRDGEKLFFGSGTQLSVL.

V is TRBV6-2 or TRBV6-3 and J is TRBJ1-1, with D possibly matching TRBD1 (6 bases). The V end was cut by 3 bases, the J end by 4 bases, with 12 bases between. Germline CDR1 and CDR2: MNHEY and SVGEGT. The CDR3 totals 14 residues. The CDR3 region has the DNA TGTGCCAGCAGTTATGCCAGGGGTGGCACTGAAGCTTTCTTT. Amino acid sequence: CASSYARGGTEAFF.

The V call is TRBV10-2, the J call TRBJ1-5; D is unresolved. Trimming stripped 0 bases from V and 2 bases from J, with 8 bases between. The CDR3 has 15 amino acids. Germline V lookup: CDR1 WSHSY, CDR2 SAAADI. CDR3 in amino acids: CASSESGPGNQPQHF. For the CDR3, the DNA is TGCGCCAGCAGTGAGTCCGGCCCTGGCAATCAGCCCCAGCATTTT.

This chain connects TRBV29-1 to TRBJ2-1; 7 positions match TRBD2. Germline assignment: CDR1 SQVTM and CDR2 ANQGSEA. The CDR3 is 15 residues long. Trimming cost V 4 bases and J 9 bases; bases outside gene matches: 15. CDR3 bases: TGCAGCGTTGCTCCTGGGGCGGGAGTAAGGATTGAGCAGTTCTTC. As protein: CSVAPGAGVRIEQFF.

The chain combines TRBV28 with TRBJ1-5, with a possible D match to TRBD1 (5 bases). This CDR3 comprises 13 residues. Trimming took off 7 bases at V and 1 base at J, with 8 bases between the two ends. Germline CDR1 and CDR2: MDHEN and SYDVKM. CDR3 protein: CASNRGSNQPQHF. The CDR3 region has the DNA TGTGCCAGCAATAGGGGAAGCAATCAGCCCCAGCATTTT. Full variable domain (remainder filled in from reference TRBV28 and TRBJ1-5): DVKVTQSSRYLVKRTGEKVFLECVQDMDHENMFWYRQDPGLGLRLIYFSYDVKMKEKGDIPEGYSVSREKKERFSLILESASTNQTSMYLCASNRGSNQPQHFGDGTRLSIL.

The chain carries TRBV28 and TRBJ1-6; 7 nucleotides match TRBD1. Trimming cost V 1 base and J 0 bases; bases outside gene matches: 3. Germline loops: CDR1 MDHEN, CDR2 SYDVKM. This CDR3 spans 17 amino acids. CDR3 in DNA: TGTGCCAGCAGTTTATTGTCAGGGGGCTCCTATAATTCACCCCTCCACTTT. Translated: CASSLLSGGSYNSPLHF.

V and J are TRBV24-1 and TRBJ2-1; unclear D gene. Trimming stripped 0 bases from V and 4 bases from J, with 9 bases between. The germline CDR1 and CDR2 sequences are KGHDR and SFDVKD. This CDR3 has 15 amino acids. CDR3 amino acids: CATSDLSESYNEQFF. Here the CDR3 DNA reads TGTGCCACCAGTGATTTGTCCGAGTCTTACAATGAGCAGTTCTTC.

The chain is built from TRBV30 and TRBJ2-7; 8 bases align to TRBD1. This CDR3 is 13 amino acids long. Germline loops: CDR1 GTSNPN, CDR2 SVGIG (reference sequence). V lost 5 bases, J lost 3 bases, and 6 bases stayed unmatched. The CDR3 nucleotides read TGTGCCTGGGGGAGGACAGGGCTCTACGAGCAGTACTTC. It specifies CAWGRTGLYEQYF.

The V and J genes are TRBV7-2 and TRBJ2-6, with D tentatively TRBD2 (5 bases). This CDR3 is built from 16 residues. CDR1 SGHTA and CDR2 FQGNSA come from the germline V gene. Trimming removed 8 bases at V and 2 bases at J, with 16 bases between. For the CDR3, the DNA is TGTGCCAGCCGGGTAGCGTCATCCGCTGGGGCCAACGTCCTGACTTTC. Translating it yields CASRVASSAGANVLTF.

The chain carries TRBV7-6 and TRBJ2-3; 8 bases match TRBD1. V was clipped by 2 bases and J by 4 bases; unmatched bases: 8. Per the germline V gene, CDR1 is SGHVS and CDR2 is FNYEAQ. The length of the CDR3 is 16 residues. The CDR3 protein is CASSLRAGGLADTQYF. The CDR3 bases are TGTGCCAGCAGCTTACGGGCAGGGGGCCTCGCAGATACGCAGTATTTT.

The V and J genes are TRBV18 and TRBJ2-5, with 11 nucleotides matching TRBD2. The CDR3 has 15 residues. J was trimmed by 5 bases and V by 2 bases; bases with no gene match: 4. Germline CDR1 and CDR2: KGHSH and LQKENI. CDR3 sequence (DNA): TGTGCCAGCTCACCATCCCTAGCGGGAGGTGAGACCCAGTACTTC. As protein: CASSPSLAGGETQYF.

This chain joins TRBV27 and TRBJ1-6; no firm D call. Germline assignment: CDR1 MNHEY and CDR2 SMNVEV (reference sequence). CDR3 length equals 14 residues. Trimming removed 3 bases from V and 7 bases from J, with 10 bases in between. The CDR3 coding sequence is TGTGCCAGCAGTTTGAGGACTTTGAATTCACCCCTCCACTTT. Its protein product is CASSLRTLNSPLHF.

The chain combines TRBV7-9 with TRBJ1-2; 7 positions agree with TRBD1. The CDR3 contains 13 residues. Germline V lookup: CDR1 SEHNR, CDR2 FQNEAQ (reference sequence). The V and J ends lost 5 bases and 7 bases, in that order; junction bases with no gene match: 7. Here the CDR3 DNA reads TGTGCCAGCAGCGGGAACAGGGGACGTGGCTACACCTTC. Translating gives CASSGNRGRGYTF.

CDR3 bases: TGCGCCAGCAGCTTGGGGGGAGGTGGCTACACCTTC. It translates to CASSLGGGGYTF. This sequence joins TRBV5-1 and TRBJ1-2; D not certain. Trimming removed 0 bases from V and 7 bases from J, with 7 bases in between. This CDR3 has 12 residues. Germline V gene lookup returns CDR1 SGHRS and CDR2 YFSETQ.